Given below is one T cell receptor beta chain in context. As yet, its antigen is unknown. TCRdb keeps only in-frame clones here, not all; method: immunoSEQ multiplex PCR. The sample holds some 120,000 clones, around nine tenths seen once. The CDR3 sequence is 10 residues long. The V end was cut by 6 bases, the J end by 5 bases, with 7 bases between. Germline CDR1 reads DFQATT; CDR2 reads SNEGSKA (reference sequence). These data belong to a study of graft-versus-host responses after intestinal transplantation. Study-level results: GvH clonotypes were identified within recipient marrow, with a subset emerging first in ileum or blood.

This TCR was recovered from a human donor who was the organ donor for an intestinal transplant. Sequenced material: unstimulated CD4+ T cells sorted from spleen or lymph node cells, taken before transplant. V and J are TRBV20-1 and TRBJ2-5; unclear D gene. The CDR3 region is CSAMGETQYF. CDR3 sequence (DNA): TGCAGTGCCATGGGGGAGACCCAGTACTTC.